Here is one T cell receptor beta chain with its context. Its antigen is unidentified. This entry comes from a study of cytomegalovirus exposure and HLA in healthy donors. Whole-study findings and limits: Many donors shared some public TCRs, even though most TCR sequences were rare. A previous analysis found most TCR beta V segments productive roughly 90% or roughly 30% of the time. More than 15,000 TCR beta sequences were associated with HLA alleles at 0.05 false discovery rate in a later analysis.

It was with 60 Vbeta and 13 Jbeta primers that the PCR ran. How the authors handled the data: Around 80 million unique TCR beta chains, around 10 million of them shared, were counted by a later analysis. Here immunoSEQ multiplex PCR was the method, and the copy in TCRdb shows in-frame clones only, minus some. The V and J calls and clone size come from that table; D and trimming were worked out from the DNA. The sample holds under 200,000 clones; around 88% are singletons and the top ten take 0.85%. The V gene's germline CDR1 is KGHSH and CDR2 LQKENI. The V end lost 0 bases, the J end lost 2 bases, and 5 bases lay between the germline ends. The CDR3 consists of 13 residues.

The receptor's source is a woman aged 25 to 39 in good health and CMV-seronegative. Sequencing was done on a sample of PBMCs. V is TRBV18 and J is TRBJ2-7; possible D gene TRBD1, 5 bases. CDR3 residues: CASSPPTAYEQYF. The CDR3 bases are TGTGCCAGCTCACCACCGACAGCCTACGAGCAGTACTTC.